This TCR beta chain is drawn from a study of control samples from healthy donors and cancer patients. Produced via immunoSEQ multiplex PCR; TCRdb's table is partial and in-frame only. The table lists roughly 88,000 clones, approximately 91% of them singletons. CDR1 and CDR2 from the germline V gene are SGHRS and YFSETQ. The V gene lost 7 bases and the J gene lost 2 bases, with 11 bases spanning the gap. This CDR3 is built from 13 residues. The V gene is TRBV5-1, the J gene TRBJ2-3; D is perhaps TRBD1 (5 bases). The sequence came from a woman in her twenties or thirties in good health. Sequenced: blood. The CDR3 spells CASRMTATDTQYF. CDR3 DNA sequence: TGCGCCAGCCGGATGACAGCCACAGATACGCAGTATTTT. Together with reference TRBV5-1 and TRBJ2-3, the CDR3 gives the full variable domain: KAGVTQTPRYLIKTRGQQVTLSCSPISGHRSVSWYQQTPGQGLQFLFEYFSETQRNKGNFPGRFSGRQFSNSRSEMNVSTLELGDSALYLCASRMTATDTQYFGPGTRLTVL.